Listed below are T cell receptor beta chains from one sample, sequenced in a study of preoperative IRX-2 immunotherapy in early breast cancer. Repertoires were generated with immunoSEQ multiplex PCR, while TCRdb's copy carries only in-frame clones and drops some. The data show about 34,000 clones, about 95% seen once. This specimen was acquired from a patient treated with IRX-2 immunotherapy. Every receptor here comes from a human donor with breast cancer. CDR3s include the opening cysteine and the closing phenylalanine or tryptophan. The D gene is left open where the match is weak. A clone size is listed for some rows: how often the clone was seen (once, few, many), or a class if it is expanded.

abundance	d_gene	v_gene	j_gene	CDR3aa	CDR3nt
few	NA	TRBV9	TRBJ1-4	CASSGGGKLFF	TGTGCCAGCAGCGGGGGAGGAAAACTGTTTTTT
NA	NA	TRBV7-3	TRBJ2-3	CASSPRRADTQYF	TGTGCCAGCAGCCCCAGAAGGGCAGATACGCAGTATTTT
NA	NA	TRBV7-2	TRBJ1-5	CASSLGPPGLNQPQHF	TGTGCCAGCAGCTTAGGTCCCCCCGGGTTGAATCAGCCCCAGCATTTT
NA	NA	TRBV25-1	TRBJ2-7	CASEGESSYEQYF	TGTGCCAGCGAGGGAGAGAGCTCCTACGAGCAGTACTTC
NA	NA	TRBV7-9	TRBJ1-5	CASAGSSNQPQHF	TGTGCTTCAGCAGGGTCTAGCAATCAGCCCCAGCATTTT
once	NA	TRBV28	TRBJ1-1	CASSLAGVVNTEAFF	TGTGCCAGCAGTTTAGCAGGGGTGGTGAACACTGAAGCTTTCTTT
NA	NA	TRBV7-3	TRBJ2-7	CASSFSGGEQYF	TGTGCCAGCAGCTTTTCTGGGGGCGAGCAGTACTTC
NA	NA	TRBV7-3	TRBJ2-6	CASSSTGYPSGANVLTF	TGTGCCAGCAGCTCCACAGGGTATCCCTCTGGGGCCAACGTCCTGACTTTC
NA	TRBD2	TRBV4-1	TRBJ2-7	CASSQVLASGSINEQYF	TGCGCCAGCAGCCAAGTTCTAGCTAGCGGGAGCATAAACGAGCAGTACTTC
NA	TRBD2	TRBV6-6	TRBJ2-7	CASTGLAVPYEQYF	TGTGCCAGCACGGGACTAGCGGTACCCTACGAGCAGTACTTC
NA	NA	TRBV5-6	TRBJ1-5	CASSKRFSSNQPQHF	TGTGCCAGCAGCAAGCGATTTTCTAGCAATCAGCCCCAGCATTTT
NA	NA	TRBV4-2	TRBJ1-1	CASSQEALGNTEAFF	TGTGCCAGCAGCCAAGAGGCCCTAGGGAACACTGAAGCTTTCTTT
NA	NA	TRBV13	TRBJ2-7	CASSLGRNYEQYF	TGTGCCAGCAGCTTAGGGCGAAACTACGAGCAGTACTTC
once	NA	TRBV29-1	TRBJ2-3	CSVGASGGGTDTQYF	TGCAGCGTTGGCGCTTCGGGCGGGGGCACAGATACGCAGTATTTT
NA	NA	TRBV5-4	TRBJ2-5	CASSLTGGSETQYF	TGTGCCAGCAGCTTAACTGGGGGGAGCGAGACCCAGTACTTC
NA	NA	TRBV5-1	TRBJ2-4	CASSLMDFAREAKNIQYF	TGCGCCAGCAGCTTAATGGATTTCGCTCGCGAGGCCAAAAACATTCAGTACTTC